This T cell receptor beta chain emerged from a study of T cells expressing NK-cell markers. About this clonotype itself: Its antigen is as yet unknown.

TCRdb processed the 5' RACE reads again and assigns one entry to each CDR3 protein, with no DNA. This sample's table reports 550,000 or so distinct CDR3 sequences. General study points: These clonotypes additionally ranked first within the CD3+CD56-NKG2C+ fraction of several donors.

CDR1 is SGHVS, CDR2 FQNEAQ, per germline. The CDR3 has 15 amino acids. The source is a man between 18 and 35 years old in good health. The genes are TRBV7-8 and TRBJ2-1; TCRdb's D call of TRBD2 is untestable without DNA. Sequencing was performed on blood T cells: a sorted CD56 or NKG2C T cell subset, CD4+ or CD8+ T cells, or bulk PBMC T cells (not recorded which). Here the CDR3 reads CASSLFIVAVNEQFF.